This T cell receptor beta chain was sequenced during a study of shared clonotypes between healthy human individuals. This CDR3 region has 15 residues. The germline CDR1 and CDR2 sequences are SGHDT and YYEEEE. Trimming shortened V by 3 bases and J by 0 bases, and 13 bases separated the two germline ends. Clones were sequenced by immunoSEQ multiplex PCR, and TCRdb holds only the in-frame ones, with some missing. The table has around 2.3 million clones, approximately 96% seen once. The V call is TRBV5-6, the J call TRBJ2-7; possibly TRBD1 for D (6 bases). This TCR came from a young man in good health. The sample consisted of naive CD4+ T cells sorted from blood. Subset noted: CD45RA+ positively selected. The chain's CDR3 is CASSYGQLISYEQYF. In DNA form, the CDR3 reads TGTGCCAGCAGCTACGGACAGCTAATCTCCTACGAGCAGTACTTC.